The T cell receptor (beta chain) under discussion was sequenced for a study of a mutant IDH1 vaccine in newly diagnosed glioma. The CDR3 is 17 residues long. Germline lookup yields CDR1 SGHVS and CDR2 FNYEAQ. V dropped 5 bases and J dropped 2; count of bases not matched to a gene: 6. Stated time point: baseline, week 1 (first vaccination visit). Treatment in this sample: pre-vaccination baseline after standard-of-care therapy. This table comes from immunoSEQ multiplex PCR, and its TCRdb copy is limited to in-frame clones, with some not included. The sample contains about 92,000 clones, about 82% of which appear only once.

This TCR was sampled from a man aged 40-49 years with glioma. J is TRBJ2-7 and V is TRBV7-6, with 16 bases fitting TRBD2. The specimen comprised PBMCs, sampled from a glioma patient treated with radiotherapy, temozolomide or both. The CDR3 spells CASSPGLAGGYAYEQYF. CDR3 coding DNA: TGTGCCAGCAGCCCGGGACTAGCGGGAGGGTATGCCTACGAGCAGTACTTC.